This TCR beta chain was sequenced in a study of regulatory T cells in long-lasting Graves disease. Indicated time point: newly diagnosed GD, antithyroid drugs for less than 3 months. PBMC-extracted RNA yielded the TCR library. This CDR3 region has 14 residues. The germline gives CDR1 SGHAT, CDR2 FQNNGV. The V end was cut by 5 bases, the J end by 4 bases, with 15 bases between. Through Arm-PCR of CDR3 regions and iRepertoire HTBI primers, TCR beta libraries were built. TCRdb independently ran MiXCR on the multiplex PCR reads; one entry per CDR3 protein. Of around 250,000 distinct CDR3 sequences listed, just over 20% are singletons. The sample holds many counts of this clonotype.

The chain carries TRBV11-2 and TRBJ2-7; tentatively, D is TRBD1 (6 bases). This sequence originates from a female donor with Graves disease. The sample was peripheral blood mononuclear cells (PBMCs), taken at new diagnosis, from a patient treated with antithyroid drugs. The CDR3 DNA follows: TGTGCCAGCAGCGGTTCAGGGGCGCTGTACGAGCAGTACTTC. Translation: CASSGSGALYEQYF.